This T cell receptor (beta chain) stems from a study of blood T cells in healthy people across ages. Overall study findings and caveats: Compared with aged donors, long-lived donors showed fewer expanded clones, suggesting selection. It was not possible, with unsorted PBMCs, to conclusively compare naive and antigen-experienced cells.

Germline trimming cut 8 bases from V and 3 bases from J; bases unmatched to any gene: 9. In germline, CDR1 is SGHAT, CDR2 FQNNGV. The CDR3 is 15 amino acids. This clonotype was seen a single time. Antigen unknown. Sample-barcoded 5' priming and a J-beta primer mix drove a second PCR of roughly 7 to 11 cycles. A tag from a template-switch adaptor with 12 random nucleotides marked each cDNA molecule. TCRdb analysed the 5' RACE reads with MiXCR anew, one entry per CDR3 protein. The sample lists about 1.4 million distinct CDR3 sequences, roughly 59% occurring once. The V gene is TRBV11-2, the J gene TRBJ2-1; TRBD2 matches 8 bases. The sequence was obtained from a man younger than 30 in good health. Sequencing was done on a sample of blood. The CDR3 region has the DNA TGTGCCAGCTCCGCAAGCGGGGGATTCTACAATGAGCAGTTCTTC. Encoded protein: CASSASGGFYNEQFF. The full variable domain, its missing parts supplied by reference TRBV11-2 and TRBJ2-1, is EAGVAQSPRYKIIEKRQSVAFWCNPISGHATLYWYQQILGQGPKLLIQFQNNGVVDDSQLPKDRFSAERLKGVDSTLKIQPAKLEDSAVYLCASSASGGFYNEQFFGPGTRLTVL.